These 29 T cell receptor beta chains originate from one sample sequenced in a study of shared clonotypes between healthy human individuals. Assay used: immunoSEQ multiplex PCR; TCRdb lists only in-frame clones, some missing. The table has millions of clones, 90% to 95% seen once. Sequences were obtained from naive CD4+ T cells from PBMCs. The sample's subset: CD45RA+ positively selected. All receptors come from a man aged 18 to 29 in good health. Some clones in this sample may be carry-over from other donors' samples.

The gene calls are TRBV6-6 and TRBJ1-2; D call uncertain. This CDR3 contains 16 residues. Looked up from germline, CDR1 is MNHNY and CDR2 is SVGAGI (reference sequence). V lost 6 bases to trimming and J lost 3 bases, with 20 bases between them. The chain's CDR3 is CASSGPPEDSYYGYTF. CDR3 in DNA: TGTGCCAGCAGCGGGCCCCCAGAAGACTCTTACTATGGCTACACCTTC.

The V gene is TRBV28, the J gene TRBJ2-3; D is perhaps TRBD1 or TRBD2 (5 bases each). V lost 5 bases, J lost 0 bases, and 12 bases lay in between. The CDR3 totals 15 residues. Germline V lookup: CDR1 MDHEN, CDR2 SYDVKM. The CDR3 is CASSRGTASTDTQYF. The CDR3 DNA follows: TGTGCCAGCAGTCGGGGCACAGCTAGCACAGATACGCAGTATTTT.

This clone was recorded once. This chain joins TRBV11-1 and TRBJ2-1, with D unclear. CDR1 is SGHAT and CDR2 is FQDESV in the germline V gene (reference sequence). V gave up 5 bases and J gave up 10 bases, with 15 bases separating them. The CDR3 runs 13 residues. CDR3 DNA sequence: TGTGCCAGCAGCCCTGGACCCACAATGGAGCAGTTCTTC. Its protein product is CASSPGPTMEQFF.

This clone has a single count. V gene TRBV2 combines with J gene TRBJ2-7; TRBD2 is a possible D gene (6 bases). Germline-derived CDR1 and CDR2 are SNHLY and FYNNEI. V lost 0 bases to trimming and J lost 7 bases, with 10 bases between them. The length of the CDR3 is 13 residues. The CDR3 DNA reads as TGTGCCAGCAGTGAAGCGCCCCTAGCGGAGCAGTACTTC. Its protein product is CASSEAPLAEQYF. The whole variable domain, filled in from reference TRBV2 and TRBJ2-7, reads EPEVTQTPSHQVTQMGQEVILRCVPISNHLYFYWYRQILGQKVEFLVSFYNNEISEKSEIFDDQFSVERPDGSNFTLKIRSTKLEDSAMYFCASSEAPLAEQYFGPGTRLTVT.

This chain links TRBV6-1 with TRBJ1-1; TRBD1 is a possible D gene (5 bases). CDR3 length equals 13 residues. Deletions cut 8 bases from V and 4 bases from J, with 14 bases between. The V gene's germline CDR1 is MNHNS and CDR2 SASEGT. CDR3 sequence: CASQQEGFTEAFF. The DNA of the CDR3 is TGTGCCAGCCAGCAGGAGGGGTTCACTGAAGCTTTCTTT.

This clone appeared a single time. This sequence joins TRBV10-2 and TRBJ1-2, with D maybe TRBD1 (5 bases). This CDR3 region has 13 residues. The germline V and J ends were trimmed by 4 bases and 3 bases, with 9 bases remaining between them. Germline V lookup: CDR1 WSHSY, CDR2 SAAADI. CDR3 DNA sequence: TGCGCCAGCAGTGCGACAGTTCACTATGGCTACACCTTC. It specifies CASSATVHYGYTF.

This clone was observed a few times. Other DNA variants within this sample encode the same CDR3. The chain is built from TRBV7-2 and TRBJ1-1, with unresolved D. CDR3 size: 13 residues. The V gene lost 5 bases and the J gene lost 1 base, with 8 bases spanning the gap. Looked up from germline, CDR1 is SGHTA and CDR2 is FQGNSA. The CDR3, as DNA: TGTGCCAGCAGCCTGGGCCAGAACACTGAAGCTTTCTTT. This translates into CASSLGQNTEAFF. Looking up the rest from reference TRBV7-2 and TRBJ1-1 gives the full variable domain: GAGVSQSPSNKVTEKGKDVELRCDPISGHTALYWYRQSLGQGLEFLIYFQGNSAPDKSGLPSDRFSAERTGGSVSTLTIQRTQQEDSAVYLCASSLGQNTEAFFGQGTRLTVV.

This chain links TRBV6-4 with TRBJ2-1; D unclear. Trimming removed 5 bases from V and 9 bases from J, with 14 bases in between. CDR1 is MRHNA, CDR2 SNTAGT, per germline. CDR3 length equals 13 residues. The CDR3 sequence is CASSIGRQGEQFF. The CDR3 DNA follows: TGTGCCAGCAGTATAGGCCGACAAGGTGAGCAGTTCTTC.

The chain is built from TRBV30 and TRBJ2-3; 9 bases match TRBD2. Germline loops: CDR1 GTSNPN, CDR2 SVGIG (reference sequence). The length of the CDR3 is 12 residues. The junction had 5 bases not matched to a gene; V was cut back by 6 bases and J by 7 bases. This CDR3 is CACSGGGHTQYF. In DNA, the CDR3 is TGTGCCTGTAGCGGGGGTGGTCATACGCAGTATTTT.

The chain joins TRBV6-1 to TRBJ2-3; 9 bases line up with TRBD1. Germline values: CDR1 MNHNS, CDR2 SASEGT. Losses at the gene ends were 4 bases for V and 3 bases for J; bases not matched to a gene: 2. The CDR3 extends over 14 amino acids. The CDR3 nucleotides are TGTGCCAGCAGTGTGGGACAGGGAACAGATACGCAGTATTTT. Translating gives CASSVGQGTDTQYF.

The V and J genes are TRBV7-6 and TRBJ1-5, with TRBD1 as a possible D gene (5 bases). The CDR3 spans 16 residues. CDR1 SGHVS and CDR2 FNYEAQ come from the germline V gene. V dropped 1 base and J dropped 0 bases, with 10 bases sitting between them. For the CDR3, the DNA is TGTGCCAGCAGCTTAGAAGCAGGACATAGCAATCAGCCCCAGCATTTT. Translating gives CASSLEAGHSNQPQHF.

The chain combines TRBV19 with TRBJ2-7; D may correspond to TRBD1 or TRBD2 (5 bases each). The CDR3 spans 16 residues. Trimming shortened V by 5 bases and J by 1 base, and 18 bases separated the two germline ends. Germline V gene sequence: CDR1 LNHDA, CDR2 SQIVND (reference sequence). CDR3 coding DNA: TGTGCCAGTAGTGCCCCCGGGACCCGGACGTCCTACGAGCAGTACTTC. This sequence encodes CASSAPGTRTSYEQYF.

This chain links TRBV25-1 with TRBJ2-1; 8 bases are shared with TRBD2. The CDR3 spans 15 residues. J gave up 2 bases and V 8 bases, and 8 bases lay outside the gene matches. Germline loops: CDR1 MGHDK, CDR2 SYGVNS. The CDR3, as DNA: TGTGCCAGCCGACCCCTAGCGGGCACCTACAATGAGCAGTTCTTC. Amino acids: CASRPLAGTYNEQFF.

This CDR3 reads CASRRPRGASGANVLTF. Here the CDR3 DNA reads TGTGCCAGTAGGCGGCCTCGGGGGGCTTCCGGGGCCAACGTCCTGACTTTC. This chain links TRBV19 with TRBJ2-6, with D perhaps matching TRBD2 (7 bases). Deletions cut 6 bases from V and 4 bases from J, with 19 bases between. The germline gives CDR1 LNHDA, CDR2 SQIVND (reference sequence). This CDR3 spans 17 amino acids.

The genes are TRBV13 and TRBJ2-7, with 7 positions matching TRBD2. This CDR3 contains 15 residues. J gave up 2 bases and V 3 bases, and 7 bases lay outside the gene matches. Germline V lookup: CDR1 PRHDT, CDR2 FYEKMQ (reference sequence). The CDR3 loop reads CASSFFALAAYEQYF. The CDR3 nucleotides are TGTGCCAGCAGCTTTTTCGCGCTAGCGGCCTACGAGCAGTACTTC.

As regards this clone: Other DNA sequences within the sample encode an identical CDR3. The chain joins TRBV11-3 to TRBJ2-7; D perhaps matches TRBD2 (6 bases). The length of the CDR3 is 14 residues. The ends were cut back, 2 bases at V and 0 bases at J, with 8 bases in the middle. The germline V gene encodes CDR1 SGHNT and CDR2 YENEEA. The CDR3, as DNA: TGTGCCAGCAGCTTAAGGGGAGGCTCCTACGAGCAGTACTTC. Amino acid sequence: CASSLRGGSYEQYF. The full variable domain, rest sourced from reference TRBV11-3 and TRBJ2-7, is EAGVVQSPRYKIIEKKQPVAFWCNPISGHNTLYWYLQNLGQGPELLIRYENEEAVDDSQLPKDRFSAERLKGVDSTLKIQPAELGDSAVYLCASSLRGGSYEQYFGPGTRLTVT.

V usage is TRBV29-1 and J usage is TRBJ2-7; D is tentatively TRBD1 or TRBD2 (6 bases each). This CDR3 is 13 amino acids long. V was shortened by 0 bases and J by 2 bases, with 8 bases between the two germline ends. CDR1 and CDR2 (germline): SQVTM, ANQGSEA. For the CDR3, the DNA is TGCAGCGTTGAAGATCGGGGGCCCTACGAGCAGTACTTC. As protein: CSVEDRGPYEQYF.

The V gene is TRBV5-6, the J gene TRBJ2-1, with D perhaps matching TRBD1 or TRBD2 (5 bases each). The CDR3 consists of 16 residues. Germline-derived CDR1 and CDR2 are SGHDT and YYEEEE. The ends were cut back, 1 base at V and 1 base at J, with 12 bases in the middle. DNA of the CDR3: TGTGCCAGCAGCTTGAGGTGGGGGTGGTCCTACAATGAGCAGTTCTTC. Residues: CASSLRWGWSYNEQFF.

The chain combines TRBV7-9 with TRBJ1-1; D possibly corresponds to TRBD1 (5 bases). Germline V gene lookup returns CDR1 SEHNR and CDR2 FQNEAQ (reference sequence). The CDR3 covers 14 residues. V gave up 2 bases and J gave up 1 base, with 8 bases separating them. CDR3 in amino acids: CASSLMGTNTEAFF. Here the CDR3 DNA reads TGTGCCAGCAGCTTAATGGGGACGAACACTGAAGCTTTCTTT.

Here the CDR3 DNA reads TGTGCCAGCAGCTTAGGGCGGGACATTCGGGGAGAGACCCAGTACTTC. Protein product: CASSLGRDIRGETQYF. This chain uses TRBV7-2 with TRBJ2-5; D may correspond to TRBD1 or TRBD2 (6 bases each). Trimming removed 1 base at V and 4 bases at J, with 16 bases between. CDR1 is SGHTA and CDR2 is FQGNSA in the germline V gene. CDR3 length: 16 residues.

This chain joins TRBV7-9 and TRBJ1-5, with 7 bases that match TRBD1. Germline V gene sequence: CDR1 SEHNR, CDR2 FQNEAQ (reference sequence). V trimming: 1 base; J trimming: 7 bases; junction bases outside the gene matches: 7. This CDR3 has 15 residues. The DNA of the CDR3 is TGTGCCAGCAGCTTAGACAGGGGAACGGTCCAGCCCCAGCATTTT. It codes for CASSLDRGTVQPQHF.

This rearrangement joins TRBV19 to TRBJ1-2; no clear D gene. The CDR3 consists of 13 residues. The germline CDR1 and CDR2 sequences are LNHDA and SQIVND (reference sequence). V was pared by 3 bases and J by 5 bases, with 10 bases between. CDR3 coding DNA: TGTGCCAGTAGTATCGAAGGACCTTATGGCTACACCTTC. Translating it yields CASSIEGPYGYTF.

The chain recombines TRBV29-1 with TRBJ2-7; the match to TRBD2 covers 10 bases. V gave up 4 bases and J gave up 4 bases; unmatched junction bases: 4. This CDR3 is 13 amino acids long. Germline loops: CDR1 SQVTM, CDR2 ANQGSEA. The CDR3 here is CSVAQREGYEQYF. The CDR3 region has the DNA TGCAGCGTTGCGCAGCGGGAGGGTTACGAGCAGTACTTC.

This chain uses TRBV5-1 with TRBJ2-7; 8 bases fit TRBD1. Germline values: CDR1 SGHRS, CDR2 YFSETQ. J was trimmed by 1 base and V by 4 bases; bases with no gene match: 7. The CDR3 is 15 residues long. The CDR3 region is CASSRPGQVSYEQYF. In nucleotides, the CDR3 is TGCGCCAGCAGCCGTCCGGGACAGGTATCCTACGAGCAGTACTTC. Variable domain in full (rest from reference TRBV5-1 and TRBJ2-7): KAGVTQTPRYLIKTRGQQVTLSCSPISGHRSVSWYQQTPGQGLQFLFEYFSETQRNKGNFPGRFSGRQFSNSRSEMNVSTLELGDSALYLCASSRPGQVSYEQYFGPGTRLTVT.

This chain joins TRBV21-1 and TRBJ1-4; the D call in the table, TRBD1, was not verified against the DNA. TRBV21-1 is a documented pseudogene. This CDR3 contains 11 residues. CDR3 in amino acids: CASSPCEKLFF. The CDR3 DNA follows: TGTGCCAGCAGCCCATGTGAAAAACTGTTTTTT.

This sequence joins TRBV2 and TRBJ2-5; 9 bases agree with TRBD1. CDR1 is SNHLY, CDR2 FYNNEI, per germline. This CDR3 is 14 amino acids long. J was trimmed by 4 bases and V by 6 bases; bases with no gene match: 6. In nucleotides, the CDR3 is TGTGCCAGCAGGGCCGGGACAGGGATAGAGACCCAGTACTTC. Protein sequence: CASRAGTGIETQYF.

The chain recombines TRBV5-4 with TRBJ2-5; 9 positions match TRBD1. V was pared by 9 bases and J by 4 bases, with 10 bases of the junction left unmatched. Germline loops: CDR1 SGHNT, CDR2 YYREEE (reference sequence). The CDR3 runs to 14 residues. CDR3 in amino acids: CATRTGVGGETQYF. Here the CDR3 DNA reads TGTGCCACCCGGACAGGGGTTGGTGGAGAGACCCAGTACTTC.

The chain is built from TRBV2 and TRBJ1-2; 7 bases match TRBD1. CDR3 length equals 12 residues. CDR1 is SNHLY, CDR2 FYNNEI, per germline. The trim removed 6 bases at V and 8 bases at J, leaving 6 bases unmatched. The CDR3 region has the DNA TGTGCCAGCAGGATGACAGGGTTCGGCTACACCTTC. As protein: CASRMTGFGYTF.

The chain links TRBV10-3 to TRBJ2-5; possibly TRBD1 or TRBD2 for D (6 bases each). The V and J ends lost 4 bases and 4 bases respectively, with 19 bases between them. The CDR3 has 16 residues. Germline CDR1 ENHRY, CDR2 SYGVKD. The CDR3 reads CAISGTGLRGGETQYF. The CDR3 nucleotides are TGTGCCATCAGTGGGACGGGACTGAGAGGGGGAGAGACCCAGTACTTC.